The TCR beta chain under discussion was sequenced for a study of T and B cells in COVID-19 patients (dated by TCRdb to about 2020). In the study overall: In this study, adaptive immunity was profiled in COVID-19 patients who either had active infection or had recovered, using TRB and IGH repertoire sequencing of peripheral blood. The recovered cohort had a median age of 34 years, compared with 55 to 70 years in the active-infection cohort. Over 8.3 million TCR sequences were analysed from a TCR and BCR sequence repository that comprised 30 to 40 patients and 65 to 75 time points. Critical illness requiring mechanical ventilation or ECMO was present in about 65% of the 20 patients in the active-infection cohort. A couple of patients belonged to both the recovered and active cohorts because samples were available from active disease and after recovery. Up to 9 follow-up blood samples were collected per patient, with some samples spanning different disease stages in the same individual. An age-matched reference group of 35 to 50 healthy donors negative for COVID-19 antibodies was used as the comparison for repertoire analyses. A recovered cohort comprised some 18 patients contributing under 25 samples, mostly after mild to moderate COVID-19 managed as outpatients. Of the 20 patients in the active-infection cohort, about 18 had comorbidities associated with unfavorable COVID-19 outcome.

TRB repertoires were amplified from around 250-500 ng of genomic DNA extracted from blood. Only a few counts were recorded for this clonotype. This clone's antigen is unknown. Nothing much larger sits one base from this clone, and base qualities are not available. CDR1 and CDR2 (MNHEY, SVGEGT) derive from the germline V gene. Taken from cysteine to phenylalanine, the CDR3 has 15 residues. Just CDR3 DNA is preserved here, 45 bases in frame from base 1. Trimming takes 6 bases off V and 1 base off J; junction bases not matched to a gene: 5. General conclusions and limits of the study: Few blood samples were available from mildly ill patients while symptoms were present, and early samples from severe cases were likewise scarce. Prospective validation of the reported TCR clusters was stated to be required before clinical use. Specific T cell subsets (CD4+/Treg/CD8+) and sorted SARS-CoV-2-responsive or tetramer+ T cells had not yet been sequenced, and these experiments were ongoing. TRBV/TRBJ gene usage was reported as strongly skewed in patients with COVID-19. During active COVID-19 the TRB repertoires were highly clonal, but at recovery diversity and richness rose above the levels seen in healthy donors. The cohort was considered too small to assess HLA contributions to COVID-19 susceptibility or severity. A total of fewer than 2,500 TCR clusters were exclusive to the recovered cohort, and about 31 of those clusters were low-pGen clusters.

Sequencing relied on an Illumina MiSeq. Multiplex PCR with BIOMED2 TRB-A/B primer pools was used to amplify TRB rearrangements. Illumina-compatible adapters and 7-nucleotide sample barcodes were attached to the amplicons in two consecutive PCRs. Phusion HS II polymerase was used for all library PCRs. Amplicons were purified from gel with the NucleoSpin Gel and PCR Clean-up kit, quantified on Qubit, and pooled at 3 to 5 nM. The quality of the amplicon pool was checked on an Agilent 2100 Bioanalyzer prior to Illumina next-generation sequencing. Per the authors' processing: Annotation of TRB rearrangements was performed with MiXCR 3.0.8 using the default MiXCR reference library. Non-productive reads and sequences with fewer than 2 reads were excluded, and each unique CDR3 nucleotide sequence counted as one clone. Clonality, diversity, richness and V-J gene usage were calculated in R 3.5.1. GLIPH2 was used to cluster TCRs by CDR3 similarity, and OLGA was used to calculate generation probabilities. GLIPH2 clusters were kept only if they contained at least four unique TCR clonotypes found in at least three individuals. Clones were called with MiXCR by TCRdb after fastp trimmed the public reads at Q25, and only in-frame beta chains were retained. Every entry covers one CDR3 protein and lists the most common genes and DNA from its rows. It is TCRdb's table, rather than the study itself, that gives the V and J calls and clone size. Here the sample has around 9,000 distinct CDR3 sequences; around a third occur a single time. The top ten hold approximately 23% of the sample.

The TCR sequence derives from a human donor who had recovered from COVID-19. This receptor chain uses TRBV6-2 or TRBV6-3 and TRBJ2-3, with 9 junctional bases fitting TRBD2. The sequenced sample consisted of blood. The DNA is TGTGCCAGCAGCAGCGGGGGGTCCCGCACAGATACGCAGTATTTT. Its amino acids are CASSSGGSRTDTQYF.